The TCR beta chain described here comes from a study of cytomegalovirus exposure and HLA in healthy donors. This PCR relied on a set of 60 Vbeta primers and 13 Jbeta primers. Assay: immunoSEQ multiplex PCR; the TCRdb copy retains only in-frame clones and omits some. The sample lists more than 100,000 clones; more than 80% were seen once. The CDR3 has 13 amino acids. The V end was cut by 5 bases, the J end by 2 bases, with 9 bases between. CDR1 MNHNY and CDR2 SVGAGI come from the germline V gene (reference sequence). The sequence came from a man aged 40-49 years in good health and CMV-seronegative. The chain joins TRBV6-6 to TRBJ1-2; no reliable D call. Material for sequencing was PBMCs. The CDR3 coding sequence is TGTGCCAGCAGTAGAGACTCGAACTATGGCTACACCTTC. It is translated as CASSRDSNYGYTF.